The sequence of this TCR beta chain was determined in a study of blood T cell repertoires in COVID-19. Germline CDR1 reads MGHDK; CDR2 reads SYGVNS. The CDR3 has 14 residues. V lost 3 bases and J lost 5, with 10 bases in between. In the authors' workflow: Researchers report that nucleated cell counts were estimated from reference gene primer amplification. TCRdb's table, derived via immunoSEQ multiplex PCR, lists solely in-frame clones and lacks some. The DNA gave D and trimming, while V, J and clone size come from that table. The sample contains a few hundred thousand clones, more than 65% of which appear only once.

Sequenced sample: peripheral blood. The V gene is TRBV25-1, the J gene TRBJ1-4, with a weak D call TRBD1 (5 bases). The source is a woman aged 35 to 49 who had recovered from COVID-19. CDR3 sequence reads: CASSDPGGNEKLFF. In DNA form, the CDR3 reads TGTGCCAGCAGTGACCCGGGGGGGAATGAAAAACTGTTTTTT.